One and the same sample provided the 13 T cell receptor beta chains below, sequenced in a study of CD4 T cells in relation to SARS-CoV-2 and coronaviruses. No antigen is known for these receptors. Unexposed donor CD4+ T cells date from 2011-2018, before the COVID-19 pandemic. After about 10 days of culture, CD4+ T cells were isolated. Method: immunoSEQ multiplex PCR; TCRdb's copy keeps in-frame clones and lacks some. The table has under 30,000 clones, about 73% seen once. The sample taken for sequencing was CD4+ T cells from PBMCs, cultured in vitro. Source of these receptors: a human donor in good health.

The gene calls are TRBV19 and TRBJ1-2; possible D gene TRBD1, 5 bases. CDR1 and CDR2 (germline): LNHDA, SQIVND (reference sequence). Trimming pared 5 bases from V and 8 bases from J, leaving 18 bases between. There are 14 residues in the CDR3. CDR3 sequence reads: CASSPRGSTGGYTF. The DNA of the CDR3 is TGTGCCAGTAGTCCCCGGGGGTCTACGGGGGGCTACACCTTC.

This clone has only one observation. The DNA of the CDR3 is TGCGCCAGCAGAGAGCAGGGGGCAGAGGAGACCCAGTACTTC. Amino acids: CASREQGAEETQYF. The rearrangement joins TRBV5-1 to TRBJ2-5; 8 nucleotides line up with TRBD1. The CDR3 is 14 residues long. In germline, CDR1 is SGHRS, CDR2 YFSETQ. Unmatched junction bases numbered 8, after V lost 5 bases and J lost 5 bases.

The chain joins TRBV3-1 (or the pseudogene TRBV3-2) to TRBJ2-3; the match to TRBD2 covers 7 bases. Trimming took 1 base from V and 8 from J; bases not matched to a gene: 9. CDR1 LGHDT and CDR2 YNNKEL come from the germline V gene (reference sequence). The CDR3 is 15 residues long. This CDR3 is CASSQGVGGWGTQYF. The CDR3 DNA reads TGTGCCAGCAGCCAAGGAGTCGGGGGGTGGGGTACGCAGTATTTT.

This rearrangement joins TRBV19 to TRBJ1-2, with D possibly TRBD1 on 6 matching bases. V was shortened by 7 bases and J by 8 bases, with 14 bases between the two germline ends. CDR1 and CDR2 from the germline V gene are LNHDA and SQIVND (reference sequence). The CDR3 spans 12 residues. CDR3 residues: CASTTGFSGYTF. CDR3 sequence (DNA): TGTGCCAGTACAACAGGGTTTAGCGGCTACACCTTC.

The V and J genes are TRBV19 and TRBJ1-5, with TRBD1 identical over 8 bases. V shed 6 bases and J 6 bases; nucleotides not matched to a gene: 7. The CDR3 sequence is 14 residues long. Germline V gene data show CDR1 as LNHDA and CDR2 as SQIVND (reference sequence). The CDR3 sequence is CASRVAGGTQPQHF. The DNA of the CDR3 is TGTGCCAGTAGAGTGGCAGGGGGCACTCAGCCCCAGCATTTT.

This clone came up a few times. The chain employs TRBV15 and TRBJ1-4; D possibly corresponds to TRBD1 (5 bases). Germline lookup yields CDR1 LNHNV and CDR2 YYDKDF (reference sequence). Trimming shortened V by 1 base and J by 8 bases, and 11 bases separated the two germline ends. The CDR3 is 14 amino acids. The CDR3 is CATSRGGNWEKLFF. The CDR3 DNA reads TGTGCCACCAGCAGAGGGGGCAATTGGGAAAAACTGTTTTTT.

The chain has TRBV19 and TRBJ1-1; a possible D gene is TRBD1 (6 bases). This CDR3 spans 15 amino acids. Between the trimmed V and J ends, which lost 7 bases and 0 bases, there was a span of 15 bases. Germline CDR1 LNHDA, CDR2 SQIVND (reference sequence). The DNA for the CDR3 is TGTGCCAGTACTCCCCAGGGGACAATGAACACTGAAGCTTTCTTT. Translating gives CASTPQGTMNTEAFF.

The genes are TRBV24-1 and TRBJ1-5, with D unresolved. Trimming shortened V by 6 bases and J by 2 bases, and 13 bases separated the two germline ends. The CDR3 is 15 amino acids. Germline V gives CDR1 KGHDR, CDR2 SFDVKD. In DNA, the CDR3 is TGTGCCACCAGTCAGTCTGATATAGGCAATCAGCCCCAGCATTTT. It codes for CATSQSDIGNQPQHF.

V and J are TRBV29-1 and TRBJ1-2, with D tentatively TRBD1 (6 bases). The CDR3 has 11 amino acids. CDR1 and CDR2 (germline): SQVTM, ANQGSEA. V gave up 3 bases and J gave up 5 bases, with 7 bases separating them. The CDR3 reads CSVERGYGYTF. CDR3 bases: TGCAGCGTTGAGAGGGGGTATGGCTACACCTTC.

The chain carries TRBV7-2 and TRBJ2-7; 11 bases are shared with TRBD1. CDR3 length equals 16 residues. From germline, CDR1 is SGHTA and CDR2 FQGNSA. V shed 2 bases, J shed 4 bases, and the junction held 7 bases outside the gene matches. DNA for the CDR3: TGTGCCAGCAGCTTATCAAGCGGGACAGGGGGTTACGAGCAGTACTTC. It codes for CASSLSSGTGGYEQYF.

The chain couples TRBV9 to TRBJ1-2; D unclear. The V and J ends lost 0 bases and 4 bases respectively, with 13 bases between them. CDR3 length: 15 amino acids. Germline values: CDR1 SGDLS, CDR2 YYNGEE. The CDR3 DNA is TGTGCCAGCAGCGTAGCTACGGAACCTACCTATGGCTACACCTTC. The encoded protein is CASSVATEPTYGYTF.

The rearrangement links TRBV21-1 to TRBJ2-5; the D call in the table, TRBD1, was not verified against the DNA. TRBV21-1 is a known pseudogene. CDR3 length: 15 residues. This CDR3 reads CASSRDRGRVETQYF. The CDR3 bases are TGTGCCAGCAGCAGAGACAGGGGGCGAGTGGAGACCCAGTACTTC.

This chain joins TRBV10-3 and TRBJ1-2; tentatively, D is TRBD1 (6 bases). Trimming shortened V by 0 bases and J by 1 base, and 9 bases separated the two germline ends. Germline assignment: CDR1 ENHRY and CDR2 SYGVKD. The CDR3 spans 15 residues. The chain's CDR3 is CAISESAGVNYGYTF. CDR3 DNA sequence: TGTGCCATCAGTGAGTCGGCAGGGGTTAACTATGGCTACACCTTC.